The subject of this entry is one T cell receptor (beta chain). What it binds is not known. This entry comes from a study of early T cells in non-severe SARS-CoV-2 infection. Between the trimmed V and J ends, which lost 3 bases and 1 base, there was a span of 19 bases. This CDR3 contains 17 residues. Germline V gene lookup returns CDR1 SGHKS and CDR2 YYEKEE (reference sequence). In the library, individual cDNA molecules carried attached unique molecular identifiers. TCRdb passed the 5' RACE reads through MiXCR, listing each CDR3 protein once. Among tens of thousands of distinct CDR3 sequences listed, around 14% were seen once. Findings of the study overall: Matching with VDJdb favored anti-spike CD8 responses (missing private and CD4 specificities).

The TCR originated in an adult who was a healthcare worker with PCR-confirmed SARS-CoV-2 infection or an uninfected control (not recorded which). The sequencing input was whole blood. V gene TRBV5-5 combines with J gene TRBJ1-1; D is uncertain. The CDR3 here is CASSSSQLRTANTEAFF. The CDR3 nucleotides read TGTGCCAGCAGCTCGAGCCAGCTTAGGACGGCGAACACTGAAGCTTTCTTT.